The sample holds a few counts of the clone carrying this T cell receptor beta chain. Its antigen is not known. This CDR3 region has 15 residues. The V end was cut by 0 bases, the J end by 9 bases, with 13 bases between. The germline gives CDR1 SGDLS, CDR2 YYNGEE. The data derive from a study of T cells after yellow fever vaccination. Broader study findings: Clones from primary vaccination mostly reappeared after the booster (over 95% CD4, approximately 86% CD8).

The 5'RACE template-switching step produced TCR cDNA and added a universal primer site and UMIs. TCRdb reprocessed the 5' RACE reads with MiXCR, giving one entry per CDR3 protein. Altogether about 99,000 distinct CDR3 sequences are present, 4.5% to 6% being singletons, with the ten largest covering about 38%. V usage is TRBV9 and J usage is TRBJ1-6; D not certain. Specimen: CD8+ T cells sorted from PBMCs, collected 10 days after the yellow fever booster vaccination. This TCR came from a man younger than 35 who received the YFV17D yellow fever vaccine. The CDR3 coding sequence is TGTGCCAGCAGCGTAGGTGCCTCCGAGGGTTCACCCCTCCACTTT. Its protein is CASSVGASEGSPLHF.